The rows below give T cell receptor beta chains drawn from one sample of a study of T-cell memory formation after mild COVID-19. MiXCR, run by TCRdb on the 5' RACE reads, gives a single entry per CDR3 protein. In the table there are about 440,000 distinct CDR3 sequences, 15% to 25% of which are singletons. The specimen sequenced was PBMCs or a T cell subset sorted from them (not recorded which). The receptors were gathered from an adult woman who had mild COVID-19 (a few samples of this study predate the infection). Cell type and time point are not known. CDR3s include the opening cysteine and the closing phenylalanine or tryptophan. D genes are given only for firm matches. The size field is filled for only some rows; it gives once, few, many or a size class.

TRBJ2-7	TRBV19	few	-	CASSSDHSYEQYF	TGTGCCAGTAGTTCGGACCACTCCTACGAGCAGTACTTC
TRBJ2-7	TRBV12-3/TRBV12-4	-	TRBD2	CASSLLGGAGGLYKQYF	TGTGCCAGCAGTCTCCTCGGGGGAGCGGGAGGCCTTTATAAGCAGTACTTC
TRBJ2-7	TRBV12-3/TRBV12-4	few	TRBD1	CASSHRDRDYEQYF	TGTGCCAGCAGCCATAGGGACAGGGACTACGAGCAGTACTTC
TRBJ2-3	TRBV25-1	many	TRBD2	CASSAGTSGDTQYF	TGTGCCAGCAGTGCCGGGACTAGCGGGGATACGCAGTATTTT
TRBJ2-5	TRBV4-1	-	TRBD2	CASSQPRGGGETQYF	TGCGCCAGCAGCCAGCCAAGGGGCGGGGGAGAGACCCAGTACTTC
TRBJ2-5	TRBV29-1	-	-	CSVGPPGGRSRVTQYF	TGCAGCGTTGGGCCTCCAGGAGGCAGGTCGAGGGTGACCCAGTACTTC
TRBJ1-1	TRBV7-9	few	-	CASSFTGYTEAFF	TGTGCCAGCAGCTTCACAGGGTACACTGAAGCTTTCTTT
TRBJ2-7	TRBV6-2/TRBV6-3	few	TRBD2	CASSYFIAGDYEQYF	TGTGCCAGCAGTTACTTCATTGCGGGAGACTACGAGCAGTACTTC
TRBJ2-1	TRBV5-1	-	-	CASSLDHGAVYNEQFF	TGCGCCAGCAGCTTGGATCACGGGGCCGTCTACAATGAGCAGTTCTTC
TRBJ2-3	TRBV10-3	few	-	CAISDWGDTDTQYF	TGTGCCATCAGTGATTGGGGCGACACAGATACGCAGTATTTT
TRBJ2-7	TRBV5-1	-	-	CASSLTGIRYEQYF	TGCGCCAGCAGCTTGACGGGTATTCGCTACGAGCAGTACTTC
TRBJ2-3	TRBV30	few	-	CAWSVRDTQYF	TGTGCCTGGAGTGTACGGGATACGCAGTATTTT
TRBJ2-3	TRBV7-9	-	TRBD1	CASSPDRLSTDTQYF	TGTGCCAGCAGCCCGGACAGGCTCAGCACAGATACGCAGTATTTT
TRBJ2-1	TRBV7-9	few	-	CASSLGATREFF	TGTGCCAGCAGCTTAGGGGCTACAAGGGAGTTCTTC
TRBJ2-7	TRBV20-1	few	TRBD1	CSARVRQGATYEQYF	TGCAGTGCTAGAGTTCGACAGGGGGCGACCTACGAGCAGTACTTC
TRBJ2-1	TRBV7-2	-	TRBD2	CASSFHGTSGGGFEQFF	TGTGCCAGCAGCTTTCACGGGACTAGCGGGGGGGGCTTTGAGCAGTTCTTC
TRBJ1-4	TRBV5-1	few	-	CASSFVVGVGNEKLFF	TGCGCCAGCAGCTTCGTTGTCGGGGTCGGGAATGAAAAACTGTTTTTT
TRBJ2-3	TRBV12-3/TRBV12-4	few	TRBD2	CASSPYSGGRTDTQYF	TGTGCCAGCAGTCCCTACAGCGGGGGACGCACAGATACGCAGTATTTT
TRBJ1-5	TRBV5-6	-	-	CASSFRLSSGADQPQHF	TGTGCCAGCAGCTTCCGTCTCTCCTCAGGGGCCGATCAGCCCCAGCATTTT
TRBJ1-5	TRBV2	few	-	CASSEEGNSNQPQHF	TGTGCCAGCAGTGAAGAGGGAAACAGCAATCAGCCCCAGCATTTT
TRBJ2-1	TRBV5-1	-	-	CASTPPAGSYNEQFF	TGCGCCAGCACCCCCCCCGCGGGGAGCTACAATGAGCAGTTCTTC
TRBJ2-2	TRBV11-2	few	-	CASSSAAGTPGELFF	TGTGCCAGCAGCAGCGCGGCGGGGACACCCGGGGAGCTGTTTTTT
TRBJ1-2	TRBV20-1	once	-	CSARTASNYGYTF	TGCAGTGCCAGGACCGCTTCTAACTATGGCTACACCTTC
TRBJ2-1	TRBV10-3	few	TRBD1	CAIRGQPDNEQFF	TGTGCCATCAGGGGACAGCCTGACAATGAGCAGTTCTTC
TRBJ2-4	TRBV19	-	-	CASSSPGTPKNIQYF	TGTGCCAGTAGTTCCCCAGGGACCCCCAAAAACATTCAGTACTTC
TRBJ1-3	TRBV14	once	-	CASPFNRVGDTIYF	TGTGCCAGCCCTTTTAACAGGGTTGGAGACACCATATATTTT
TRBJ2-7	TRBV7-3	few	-	CASSHDSTYEQYF	TGTGCCAGCAGTCATGACAGTACCTACGAGCAGTACTTC
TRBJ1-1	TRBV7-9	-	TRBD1	CASSLARTGSTEAFF	TGTGCCAGCAGCTTAGCGAGGACAGGGAGCACTGAAGCTTTCTTT
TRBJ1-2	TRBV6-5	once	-	CASRIKTGPYGYTF	TGTGCCAGCAGAATTAAGACAGGCCCCTATGGCTACACCTTC
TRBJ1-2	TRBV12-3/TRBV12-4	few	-	CASIGREAYGYTF	TGTGCCAGCATTGGGAGAGAGGCATATGGCTACACCTTC
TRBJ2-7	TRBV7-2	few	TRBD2	CASSPTSGRLYEQYF	TGTGCCAGCAGCCCCACTAGCGGGAGGCTCTACGAGCAGTACTTC
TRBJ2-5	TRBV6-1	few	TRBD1	CASSVQGAGGQETQYF	TGTGCCAGCAGTGTCCAGGGGGCAGGGGGGCAAGAGACCCAGTACTTC
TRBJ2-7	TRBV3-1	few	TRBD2	CASAPGLALSEQYF	TGTGCCAGCGCGCCGGGACTAGCTCTCAGCGAGCAGTACTTC
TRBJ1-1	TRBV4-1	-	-	CASSRRDNTEAFF	TGCGCCAGCAGCCGCAGGGATAACACTGAAGCTTTCTTT
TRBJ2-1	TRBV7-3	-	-	CASSLFGDNEQFF	TGTGCCAGCAGCTTATTCGGGGACAATGAGCAGTTCTTC
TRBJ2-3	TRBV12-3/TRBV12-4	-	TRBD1	CASRGTGESDTQYF	TGTGCCAGCAGAGGGACAGGGGAGTCGGATACGCAGTATTTT
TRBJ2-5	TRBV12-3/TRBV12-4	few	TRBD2	CASSTIAGQETQYF	TGTGCCAGCAGCACGATAGCGGGCCAAGAGACCCAGTACTTC
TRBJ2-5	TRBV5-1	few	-	CASSYGTPQETQYF	TGCGCCAGCAGCTACGGGACTCCCCAAGAGACCCAGTACTTC
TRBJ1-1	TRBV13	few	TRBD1	CASSLIGDRNTEAFF	TGTGCCAGCAGCTTAATAGGGGACAGGAACACTGAAGCTTTCTTT
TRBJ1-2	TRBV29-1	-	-	CSVEEGQADF	TGCAGCGTTGAAGAGGGCCAGGCTGACTTC
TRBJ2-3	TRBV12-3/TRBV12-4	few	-	CASSPAQGTDTQYF	TGTGCCAGCAGCCCAGCACAGGGCACAGATACGCAGTATTTT
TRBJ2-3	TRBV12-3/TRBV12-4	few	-	CASSPQGFLTDTQYF	TGTGCCAGCAGTCCTCAGGGGTTCCTCACAGATACGCAGTATTTT
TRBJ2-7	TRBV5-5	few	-	CASSSPVPERGYEQYF	TGTGCCAGCAGCTCGCCAGTCCCGGAAAGAGGTTACGAGCAGTACTTC
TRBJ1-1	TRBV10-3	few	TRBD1	CAIRWEQGPADEAFF	TGTGCCATCCGGTGGGAACAGGGGCCCGCCGATGAAGCTTTCTTT
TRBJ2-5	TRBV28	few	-	CASSTQGREETQYF	TGTGCCAGCAGTACGCAGGGTAGAGAAGAGACCCAGTACTTC
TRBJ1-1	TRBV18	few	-	CASSLQTMNTEAFF	TGTGCCAGCTCACTGCAGACCATGAACACTGAAGCTTTCTTT
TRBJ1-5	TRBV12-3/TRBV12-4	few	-	CASSYWGSNQPQHF	TGTGCCAGCAGTTATTGGGGGAGCAATCAGCCCCAGCATTTT
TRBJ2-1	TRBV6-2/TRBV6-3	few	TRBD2	CASSYRGRSYNEQFF	TGTGCCAGCAGTTACCGCGGGAGGTCATACAATGAGCAGTTCTTC
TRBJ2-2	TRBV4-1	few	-	CASRGYVGTGELFF	TGCGCCAGCAGGGGTTATGTAGGGACCGGGGAGCTGTTTTTT
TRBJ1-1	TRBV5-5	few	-	CASSVGRRLTEAFF	TGTGCCAGCAGCGTGGGACGGAGGCTGACTGAAGCTTTCTTT